This TCR beta chain emerged from a study of blood T cell repertoires in COVID-19. About the research overall: Sources were T cells, B-cell-depleted T cells, or PBMCs; the material itself was cDNA or gDNA.

Sequencing used immunoSEQ multiplex PCR; TCRdb keeps in-frame clones, though not all of them. Found here are under 200,000 clones, over 75% of them singletons; the top ten hold approximately 7%. Trimming shortened V by 7 bases and J by 4 bases, and 19 bases separated the two germline ends. Germline CDR1 SGHAT, CDR2 FQNNGV. CDR3 length equals 15 residues. Sample: peripheral blood. The V and J genes are TRBV11-2 and TRBJ1-2; D possibly corresponds to TRBD1 (5 bases). The receptor's source is a man in his sixties or seventies with active or convalescent COVID-19. The CDR3 DNA reads TGTGCCAGCACCTCCGGAGACGACAGACCCTATGGCTACACCTTC. This sequence encodes CASTSGDDRPYGYTF.